The T cell receptor (beta chain) under discussion was sequenced for a study of shared clonotypes between healthy human individuals. Whole-study results and caveats: Tissue TCR repertoires likely differ from these blood-only repertoires.

Worth noting for this clone: What it binds is unknown.

It was CD45RO-negative cells, positively selected for CCR7, that made up naive CD8 cells, with terminally differentiated effector memory CD45RA+ cells excluded. Donors included only healthy HIV-negative adults lacking recent acute infections or vaccinations. Repertoires were generated with immunoSEQ multiplex PCR, while TCRdb's copy carries only in-frame clones and drops some. The sample has around 2,000,000 clones; approximately 94% are singletons. The CDR3 contains 14 residues. V lost 4 bases to trimming and J lost 3 bases; unmatched junction nucleotides: 5. Germline-derived CDR1 and CDR2 are MGHRA and YSYEKL.

Material for sequencing was naive CD8+ T cells from PBMCs. The V gene is TRBV4-1, the J gene TRBJ2-7; 8 positions match TRBD1. This TCR derives from a man younger than 35 in good health. Some clones in this sample may be carry-over from other donors' samples. The CDR3 region is CASSPQTGGYEQYF. In DNA, the CDR3 is TGCGCCAGCAGCCCTCAAACAGGGGGCTACGAGCAGTACTTC.